This T cell receptor beta chain comes out of a study of T cell repertoires in cytomegalovirus infection. Study context: Signatures in public TCR beta sequences pointed to both CMV infection and matching HLA type. Study-wide findings and caveats: The ex vivo response was dominated by HLA-C-restricted CMV-specific TCR beta clonotypes.

TCRdb analysed the reads with MiXCR anew, one entry per CDR3 protein. The repertoire includes about 89,000 distinct CDR3 sequences, 25% to 30% of them detected once, and over 60% sits in the top ten. This clonotype was detected ten times or more. Its antigen remains unknown. V shed 3 bases and J shed 1 base, with 6 bases lying between them. Per the germline V gene, CDR1 is LNHDA and CDR2 is SQIVND (reference sequence). The CDR3 spans 13 residues. The source material was CD8+ T cells from cultured PBMCs, sampled from culture after CMV antigen stimulation. This sequence originates from a human donor in good health (CMV status not recorded). Some clones in this sample may be carry-over from other donors' samples. The V gene is TRBV19, the J gene TRBJ1-1; D is unclear. CDR3 bases: TGTGCCAGTAGTATCGACGGGAACACTGAAGCTTTCTTT. Translation: CASSIDGNTEAFF.